This is a list of T cell receptor beta chains from one sample in a study of tumor-infiltrating lymphocytes in oesophageal squamous cell carcinoma. Each CDR3 protein is one row after TCRdb ran MiXCR on the PCR reads. The profile covers approximately 11,000 distinct CDR3 sequences, with around 53% appearing a single time and 35% taken by the ten largest. Material: esophageal tumor tissue. The receptors stem from a male donor with esophageal squamous cell carcinoma. The CDR3 runs from the conserved cysteine through the conserved F or W. Each record gives: CDR3 length, J gene, V gene, CDR3 protein.

13 NA TRBV7-9 CASSIGGGYEQYF
12 TRBJ1-5 TRBV7-2 CASSSTGQPQHF
14 TRBJ2-3 TRBV19 CASTLAASTDTQYF
13 TRBJ1-1 TRBV7-3 CASRIDRNTEAFF
14 NA TRBV7-2 CASSLSLRSYEQYF
17 TRBJ2-7 TRBV11-3 CASSLGEFGGRAREQYF
18 TRBJ1-4 TRBV5-3 CARSLFPQDLGTNEKLFF
17 NA TRBV7-6 CASSLGPWSGSYNEQFF
14 NA TRBV28 CASRISGRSYEQYF
12 TRBJ1-1 TRBV7-2 CASSFQRTEAFF
14 TRBJ2-7 TRBV6-1 CASSDTGSSYEQYF
16 TRBJ2-5 TRBV12-3/TRBV12-4 CASSQIGLAGVETQYF
13 NA TRBV7-3 CASSLSRDNEQFF
16 TRBJ2-5 TRBV7-8 CASSGRGLGRGETQYF
15 NA TRBV6-6 CASSYGAGGGYEQYF
12 TRBJ2-7 TRBV7-3 CASSRSSYEQYF
13 TRBJ2-1 TRBV7-6 CASSLGREGEQFF
16 TRBJ2-1 TRBV6-6 CASSLSPGGHLDEQFF
16 TRBJ2-3 TRBV20-1 CSAPPRGGMSTDTQYF
12 TRBJ2-1 TRBV7-3 CASSSTHNEQFF
14 TRBJ2-1 TRBV13 CASSLGQGYNEQFF
14 NA TRBV7-3 CAHRGGPHSYEQYF
15 NA TRBV7-8 CASSLAHQRGFEQFF
17 TRBJ2-1 TRBV7-6 CASSPEEARDIYNEQFF
13 TRBJ2-5 TRBV7-8 CASRVGFYETQYF
13 TRBJ2-7 TRBV2 CASFQGPLLEQYF
14 NA TRBV5-1 CASSLLQGAGEQFF
14 NA TRBV7-2 CASSLVSVYNEQFF
16 NA TRBV7-6 CASSTGLAGGKETQYF
15 NA TRBV10-2 CASSESRQLMETQFF
13 TRBJ2-1 TRBV7-2 CASSSTRDNEQFF
12 NA TRBV7-6 CASSAGVDEQYF
14 TRBJ2-7 TRBV19 CASNPGVYSYEQYF
13 NA TRBV25-1 CASSGLPQETQYF
17 TRBJ2-1 TRBV7-2 CASSLPTGTGNYNEQFF
15 NA TRBV18 CASSQETSDWETQFF
19 TRBJ2-1 TRBV11-2 CASSLYQLAGSSEAGEQFF
13 TRBJ2-5 TRBV10-3 CAISDRGAETQYF
14 TRBJ2-6 TRBV6-8 CASSYFRGTNVLTF
15 TRBJ2-3 TRBV7-8 CASSFRGRGPDTQYF
18 TRBJ2-1 TRBV7-9 CASSLGTSGRLFYNEQFF
15 NA TRBV6-1 CASAWGRGNQETQYF
16 NA TRBV11-2 CASSLEGREADYEQYF
16 TRBJ1-1 TRBV28 CASSSVLSGQVAEAFF
14 TRBJ1-2 TRBV11-2 CASSLLGTGDGYTF
18 NA TRBV7-2 CASLPGRGLARGGETQYF
16 NA TRBV6-6 CASSPRLSGGTATQYF
16 NA TRBV12-3/TRBV12-4 CASSSVDRARSYEQYF
18 TRBJ1-2 TRBV18 CASSPTGGLNTGVNGYTF
15 NA TRBV12-3/TRBV12-4 CASSFWRAGVETQYF
12 NA TRBV3-1 CASSQAESEQFF
12 TRBJ1-2 TRBV7-2 CASSSNRGGYTF
13 TRBJ1-1 TRBV6-5 CASSYSVNTEAFF
13 TRBJ2-5 TRBV11-2 CASSLAVGVTQYF
15 NA TRBV7-3 CASSIGTSGVNEQYF
12 TRBJ2-7 TRBV7-8 CASSLGTGEQYF
15 TRBJ2-1 TRBV7-2 CASSLYRDRDNEQFF
15 TRBJ2-3 TRBV24-1 CATSDFEGMKGTQYF
15 NA TRBV28 CASSPGGVRSYEQYF
13 TRBJ1-2 TRBV7-9 CASSLDYGSGYTF